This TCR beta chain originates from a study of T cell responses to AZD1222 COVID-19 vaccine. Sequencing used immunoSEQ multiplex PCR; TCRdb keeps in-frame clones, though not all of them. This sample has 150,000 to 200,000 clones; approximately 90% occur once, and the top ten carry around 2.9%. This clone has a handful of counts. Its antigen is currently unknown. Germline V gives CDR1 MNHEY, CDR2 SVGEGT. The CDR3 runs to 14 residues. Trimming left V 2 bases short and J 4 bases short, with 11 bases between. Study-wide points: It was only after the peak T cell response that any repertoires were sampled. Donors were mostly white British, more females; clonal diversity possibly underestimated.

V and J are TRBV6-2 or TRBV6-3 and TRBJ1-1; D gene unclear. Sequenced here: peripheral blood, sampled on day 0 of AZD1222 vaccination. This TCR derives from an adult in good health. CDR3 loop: CASSYESRSTEAFF. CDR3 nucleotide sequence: TGTGCCAGCAGTTACGAGAGTAGGAGCACTGAAGCTTTCTTT.